Listed below are T cell receptor beta chains from one sample, sequenced in a study of T-cell memory formation after mild COVID-19. One entry per CDR3 protein results from TCRdb running MiXCR on the 5' RACE reads. The profile shows hundreds of thousands of distinct CDR3 sequences, around 27% of them singletons. Sequencing input: PBMCs or a T cell subset sorted from them (not recorded which). Receptors originate from an adult woman who had mild COVID-19 (a few samples of this study predate the infection). Cell type and time point are not known. The CDR3 runs from the conserved cysteine through the conserved F or W. A D gene is named only where the DNA matches it firmly. Rows may omit the clone size; those that give it use once, few, many or a size class.

clone size,J gene,V gene,D gene,CDR3 DNA,CDR3 protein
-,TRBJ1-1,TRBV20-1,-,TGCAGTGCCCAAGGGCGGGGGCTGAACACTGAAGCTTTCTTT,CSAQGRGLNTEAFF
few,TRBJ2-1,TRBV9,TRBD2,TGTGCCAGCAGCCGGGCTAGCGGGAGCAATGAGCAGTTCTTC,CASSRASGSNEQFF
few,TRBJ1-1,TRBV5-1,-,TGCGCCAGCAGCTTCCTTGGGTCCAATATTCGCGACGCGGCTTTCTTT,CASSFLGSNIRDAAFF
few,TRBJ2-7,TRBV10-3,-,TGTGCCACCGCCCCGTGGGCTACCTACGAGCAGTACTTC,CATAPWATYEQYF
-,TRBJ2-1,TRBV19,TRBD1,TGTGCCAGTAGTGTTGACAGGGGCAAAGGCTACAATGAGCAGTTCTTC,CASSVDRGKGYNEQFF
-,TRBJ2-1,TRBV24-1,-,TGTGCCACCAGTAGGCCTCCTAATGAGCAGTTCTTC,CATSRPPNEQFF
-,TRBJ2-7,TRBV14,-,TGTGCCAGCCGGCAGGGTGTAAGCTACGAGCAGTACTTC,CASRQGVSYEQYF
few,TRBJ2-3,TRBV7-9,TRBD2,TGTGCCAGCAGCTTACTGGGGACTAGCGACACAGATACGCAGTATTTT,CASSLLGTSDTDTQYF
few,TRBJ2-7,TRBV7-6,-,TGTGCCAGCAGCCCCCGTTCGGATGACTACGAGCAGTACTTC,CASSPRSDDYEQYF
few,TRBJ2-6,TRBV24-1,-,TGTGCCACCAGCGACTCTGGGGCCAACGTCCTGACTTTC,CATSDSGANVLTF
-,TRBJ2-7,TRBV6-2/TRBV6-3,TRBD1,TGTGCCAGCAGTTACTCAGGGGGCAACCCCTACGAGCAGTACTTC,CASSYSGGNPYEQYF
-,TRBJ1-5,TRBV4-2,TRBD1,TGTGCCAGCAGCCAAGGGACCGGGACAGGGGACGGTCAGCCCCAGCATTTT,CASSQGTGTGDGQPQHF
-,TRBJ2-1,TRBV4-2,-,TGTGCCAGCAGCCAAGAACTCCTCCGGGGCAATGAGCAGTTCTTC,CASSQELLRGNEQFF
few,TRBJ1-1,TRBV30,TRBD1,TGTGCCTGGAGTTGGACAGGGAGGGGCACTGAAGCTTTCTTT,CAWSWTGRGTEAFF
-,TRBJ2-6,TRBV7-3,TRBD2,TGTGCCAGCAGCTTAATAGCGGGGCACTCTGGGGCCAACGTCCTGACTTTC,CASSLIAGHSGANVLTF
few,TRBJ2-5,TRBV6-5,-,TGTGCCAGCAGTTACTCACCAGGGCTAGAGACCCAGTACTTC,CASSYSPGLETQYF
few,TRBJ2-5,TRBV7-6,-,TGTGCCAGCAGCTTACCGGGGCTTGGGGCGGAGACCCAGTACTTC,CASSLPGLGAETQYF
few,TRBJ1-4,TRBV4-3,-,TGCGCCAGCAGCCAAGATCTGTTACAGAAAGAACTGTTTTTT,CASSQDLLQKELFF
few,TRBJ2-1,TRBV10-3,TRBD1,TGTGCCATCAGTCGGGACAGGGAAAGTAATGAGCAGTTCTTC,CAISRDRESNEQFF
few,TRBJ1-1,TRBV7-2,-,TGTGCCAGCAGCTTAGCGCTGGGCTACGGGAGCACTGAAGCTTTCTTT,CASSLALGYGSTEAFF
-,TRBJ2-3,TRBV4-2,-,TGTGCCAGCCGGGGGACACACAGCACAGATACGCAGTATTTT,CASRGTHSTDTQYF
few,TRBJ1-5,TRBV12-3/TRBV12-4,-,TGTGCCAGCAGCGACGTTGGGGTCCCACCCCAGCATTTT,CASSDVGVPPQHF
-,TRBJ2-3,TRBV5-1,-,TGCGCCAGCAGCCACGACCAAGGGCGGCTAAGCACAGATACGCAGTATTTT,CASSHDQGRLSTDTQYF
-,TRBJ2-3,TRBV11-3,TRBD2,TGTGCCAGTGCCCTTAGCGGGAGAAGAGGTGATACGCAGTATTTT,CASALSGRRGDTQYF
-,TRBJ1-1,TRBV10-3,TRBD1,TGTGCCATCAGGTCGACAGGGAGCACTGAAGCTTTCTTT,CAIRSTGSTEAFF
-,TRBJ1-1,TRBV12-3/TRBV12-4,-,TGTGCCAGCAGTTGGGGGAGCACTGAAGCTTTCTTT,CASSWGSTEAFF
-,TRBJ2-7,TRBV5-1,-,TGCGCCAGCAGCTTGAATTTGCAATCTGTCGAGCAGTACTTC,CASSLNLQSVEQYF
-,TRBJ2-5,TRBV7-8,TRBD2,TGTGCCAGCAGCTCTCGGACTAGCGGGGTTAGGAAGACCCAGTACTTC,CASSSRTSGVRKTQYF